This T cell receptor beta chain emerged from a study of blood T cells in healthy people across ages. Each donor had 9 to 10 milliliters of peripheral blood drawn. A minimum of 6 micrograms of total RNA was extracted per sample. This CDR3 has 14 residues. The J segment lost 4 bases and the V segment lost 3 bases, leaving 7 bases of the junction unmatched. Germline lookup yields CDR1 DFQATT and CDR2 SNEGSKA (reference sequence). A second PCR, run for roughly 7 to 11 cycles, used a sample-barcoded 5' primer plus a J-beta primer mix. TCRdb independently ran MiXCR on the 5' RACE reads; one entry per CDR3 protein. The sample holds some 700,000 distinct CDR3 sequences, 22% seen once.

The sequencing input was blood. The chain couples TRBV20-1 to TRBJ2-3, with 7 bases that match TRBD2. The receptor's source is a man between 70 and 80 years old in good health. In DNA, the CDR3 is TGCAGTGCTAGGAGGCGGGAGAGGGCAGATACGCAGTATTTT. Translating gives CSARRRERADTQYF.